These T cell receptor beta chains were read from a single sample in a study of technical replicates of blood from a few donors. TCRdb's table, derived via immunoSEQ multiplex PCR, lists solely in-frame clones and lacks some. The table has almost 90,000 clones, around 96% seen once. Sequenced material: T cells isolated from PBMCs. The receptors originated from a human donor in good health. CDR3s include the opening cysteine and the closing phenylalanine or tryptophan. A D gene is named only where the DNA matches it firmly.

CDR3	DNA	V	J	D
CASSLRPGNEQFF	TGTGCCAGCAGTTTAAGGCCGGGTAATGAGCAGTTCTTC	TRBV28	TRBJ2-1	NA
CASSEYGTSEADTQYF	TGTGCCAGCAGTGAATACGGGACTAGTGAGGCAGATACGCAGTATTTT	TRBV25-1	TRBJ2-3	TRBD2
CASSPWDRDEETQYF	TGTGCCAGCAGTCCTTGGGACAGGGACGAGGAGACCCAGTACTTC	TRBV27	TRBJ2-5	TRBD1
CAIKPRDCEETQYF	TGTGCCATCAAACCCAGGGACTGCGAAGAGACCCAGTACTTC	TRBV6-4	TRBJ2-5	NA
CASSQDVALVLETQYF	TGTGCCAGCAGCCAAGACGTGGCGCTAGTCTTAGAGACCCAGTACTTC	TRBV14	TRBJ2-5	NA
CASHRDDRVSYEQYF	TGTGCCAGCCATCGAGATGACAGGGTAAGCTACGAGCAGTACTTC	TRBV18	TRBJ2-7	TRBD1
CASIPPTETGELFF	TGTGCCAGCATTCCGCCGACAGAGACCGGGGAGCTGTTTTTT	TRBV25-1	TRBJ2-2	NA
CASSLRGRTEAFF	TGTGCCAGCAGTTTAAGGGGGCGAACTGAAGCTTTCTTT	TRBV28	TRBJ1-1	TRBD1
CASSLADYNEQFF	TGTGCCAGCAGTCTAGCGGATTACAATGAGCAGTTCTTC	TRBV2	TRBJ2-1	TRBD2
CASSLDDRGTYEQYF	TGCGCCAGCAGCTTGGATGACAGGGGGACCTACGAGCAGTACTTC	TRBV5-1	TRBJ2-7	TRBD1
CASSIHLQGAGNTIYF	TGTGCCAGCAGCATCCATCTCCAGGGGGCGGGAAACACCATATATTTT	TRBV28	TRBJ1-3	TRBD1
CASSQSGTYANEQFF	TGTGCCAGCAGCCAATCCGGGACATACGCCAATGAGCAGTTCTTC	TRBV4-2	TRBJ2-1	NA
CASSLGDKASTDTQYF	TGTGCCAGCAGCCTGGGGGACAAAGCAAGCACAGATACGCAGTATTTT	TRBV5-8	TRBJ2-3	NA